A selection of T cell receptor beta chains follows, all from one sample in a study of cytomegalovirus exposure and HLA in healthy donors. The method was immunoSEQ multiplex PCR; TCRdb's version includes in-frame clones alone and lacks a portion of them. Of some 100,000 clones in the sample, roughly 85% were seen once. Input material: PBMCs. The receptors were sampled from a young man in good health and CMV-seronegative. Both conserved end residues are part of each CDR3. D genes are given only for firm matches. Rows give clone size only sometimes, using once, few, many, or a class for an expanded clone.

clone size,D gene,J gene,V gene,CDR3 DNA,CDR3 protein
NA,NA,TRBJ1-6,TRBV11-2,TGTGCCAGCAGCTCGGAGGCCGGGCCTAATTCACCCCTCCACTTT,CASSSEAGPNSPLHF
once,NA,TRBJ2-3,TRBV18,TGTGCCAGCTCAACTGTAACAGTGGCCCATCTGGATACGCAGTATTTT,CASSTVTVAHLDTQYF
NA,TRBD2,TRBJ2-3,TRBV7-9,TGTGCCAGCAGCACCTCCGGGACTAGCGGGTCGACGCAGTATTTT,CASSTSGTSGSTQYF
once,NA,TRBJ2-3,TRBV14,TGTGCCAGCAGAACCGGGACTAGCACAGATACGCAGTATTTT,CASRTGTSTDTQYF
NA,NA,TRBJ2-7,TRBV7-9,TGTGCCAGCGGACAGGCGGGAGGTTTTCAGTACTTC,CASGQAGGFQYF
few,TRBD1,TRBJ2-7,TRBV7-9,TGTGCCAGCAGTCATTACCGGGACAGGGGCTACGAGCAGTACTTC,CASSHYRDRGYEQYF
NA,NA,TRBJ1-6,TRBV11-3,TGTGCCAGCAGCTCTGGTCTAGGTTCACCCCTCCACTTT,CASSSGLGSPLHF
NA,TRBD1,TRBJ1-2,TRBV2,TGTGCCAGCAGGACAGGGGATGGCTACACCTTC,CASRTGDGYTF
NA,NA,TRBJ2-1,TRBV4-2,TGTGCCAGCAGCCCGTCCTCTACCGTCTCAAATGAGCAGTTCTTC,CASSPSSTVSNEQFF
once,TRBD2,TRBJ2-7,TRBV30,TGTGCCTGGAGTGTACGAGTAAAGATAGCGGGACGGAATAACTACGAGCAGTACTTC,CAWSVRVKIAGRNNYEQYF
NA,NA,TRBJ1-4,TRBV25-1,TGTGCCAGCAGAACCGGGACAATGAATGAAAAACTGTTTTTT,CASRTGTMNEKLFF
NA,TRBD2,TRBJ2-7,TRBV6-5,TGTGCCAGCAGTTACCGGGGGGGTAGCTCCTACGAGCAGTACTTC,CASSYRGGSSYEQYF
NA,TRBD2,TRBJ2-5,TRBV9,TGTGCCAGCAGCGTATCTAGCGGGGGACAAGAGACCCAGTACTTC,CASSVSSGGQETQYF
NA,TRBD2,TRBJ2-7,TRBV10-3,TGTGCCATCACTCAGCGGGGGGGGAGCTCCTACGAGCAGTACTTC,CAITQRGGSSYEQYF
once,NA,TRBJ1-1,TRBV7-9,TGTGCCAGCAGCGACCAGGGTTTGGAGGCTTTCTTT,CASSDQGLEAFF
NA,NA,TRBJ1-2,TRBV13,TGTGCCAGCAGCTTAGGGGGAGGCTATGGCTACACCTTC,CASSLGGGYGYTF
NA,TRBD1,TRBJ2-3,TRBV9,TGTGCCAGCAGCGTGACAGGGGATACAGATACGCAGTATTTT,CASSVTGDTDTQYF
NA,TRBD2,TRBJ2-1,TRBV18,TGTGCCAGCTCACCCGGACTAGCGGGGAACTACAATGAGCAGTTCTTC,CASSPGLAGNYNEQFF
NA,TRBD2,TRBJ2-1,TRBV5-1,TGCGCCAGCAGCTTGGAGACTAGCGGGAGGGCCGGGGATGAGCAGTTCTTC,CASSLETSGRAGDEQFF
NA,NA,TRBJ1-2,TRBV7-8,TGTGCCAGCAGCTTAGCATTATATACGGCTAACTATGGCTACACCTTC,CASSLALYTANYGYTF
NA,TRBD1,TRBJ2-7,TRBV2,TGTGCCAGCAGGCGGGACAGGGGGGGGATTTACGAGCAGTACTTC,CASRRDRGGIYEQYF
NA,TRBD2,TRBJ2-3,TRBV5-8,TGTGCCAGCAGCCTAACTCCTAGCGGTATCACAGATACGCAGTATTTT,CASSLTPSGITDTQYF
NA,NA,TRBJ2-7,TRBV10-3,TGTGCCATCAGGACTCCCAGCGAGAAGTACGAGCAGTACTTC,CAIRTPSEKYEQYF
NA,NA,TRBJ1-1,TRBV7-9,TGTGCCAGCAGCTTGGGGGAGGGGGACACTGAAGCTTTCTTT,CASSLGEGDTEAFF
NA,NA,TRBJ1-5,TRBV6-5,TGTGCCAGCAGTCTGCGACAACGCAATCAGCCCCAGCATTTT,CASSLRQRNQPQHF
few,NA,TRBJ2-7,TRBV4-1,TGCGCCAGCAGCCCAGGGGACGGATCCTACGAGCAGTACTTC,CASSPGDGSYEQYF
NA,NA,TRBJ2-5,TRBV7-9,TGTGCCAGCAGCTTAGAGGCAGGAAGGGAGACCCAGTACTTC,CASSLEAGRETQYF
NA,NA,TRBJ1-2,TRBV30,TGTGCCTGGAGTGTACGGGGGGTCAACTATGGCTACACCTTC,CAWSVRGVNYGYTF
NA,TRBD2,TRBJ2-7,TRBV4-1,TGCGCCAGCAGCCAATTCCTAGCGGGAGGGGTGTTCGGCGAGCAGTACTTC,CASSQFLAGGVFGEQYF
few,NA,TRBJ1-6,TRBV7-9,TGTGCCAGCAGCTTAGTCGCGGGTTTGGGTTCACCCCTCCACTTT,CASSLVAGLGSPLHF
NA,TRBD2,TRBJ2-1,TRBV5-1,TGCGCCAGCAGCTGGGTTAGCGGGGGGAGCGATGAGCAGTTCTTC,CASSWVSGGSDEQFF
NA,NA,TRBJ1-2,TRBV19,TGTGCCAGTAGTATTACTTATTCGGTTTCTTATGGCTACACCTTC,CASSITYSVSYGYTF
NA,NA,TRBJ2-7,TRBV16,TGTGCCAGCAGCCAACAGGGTGGCTACGAGCAGTACTTC,CASSQQGGYEQYF
NA,NA,TRBJ2-7,TRBV28,TGTGCCAGCAGTTTCCCCCTCCTACAGGGTTCTAAGGGCGAGCAGTACTTC,CASSFPLLQGSKGEQYF
NA,TRBD2,TRBJ2-7,TRBV7-2,TGTGCCAGCAGCTCGCGTGTGTCAGCGGGGATCATCTACGAGCAGTACTTC,CASSSRVSAGIIYEQYF
NA,TRBD1,TRBJ1-1,TRBV10-3,TGTGCCATCAGGGGTGACAGGGGTGGTACTGAAGCTTTCTTT,CAIRGDRGGTEAFF
NA,NA,TRBJ1-1,TRBV7-8,TGTGCCAGCAGCCCAGTAGGACAAACCACTGAAGCTTTCTTT,CASSPVGQTTEAFF
NA,TRBD2,TRBJ2-1,TRBV27,TGTGCCAGCAGTCGGGGGACTACGGGAAACAATGAGCAGTTCTTC,CASSRGTTGNNEQFF
once,NA,TRBJ1-2,TRBV4-2,TGTGCCAGCAGCCAAGCGACAACGAACTATGGCTACACCTTC,CASSQATTNYGYTF
NA,NA,TRBJ2-5,TRBV7-2,TGTGCCAGCAGGCGCGCCAGGCCCGGGACCCAGTACTTC,CASRRARPGTQYF
NA,NA,TRBJ2-7,TRBV6-6,TGTGCCAGCAGTTTGGCAGGGGATCAGGACGAGCAGTACTTC,CASSLAGDQDEQYF
once,NA,TRBJ1-6,TRBV2,TGTGCCAGCAGTGAGTCGGGGTATCGGGCTTCACCCCTCCACTTT,CASSESGYRASPLHF
NA,TRBD2,TRBJ2-4,TRBV7-9,TGTGCCAGCAGCTTAGTCGCGACTAGCGGGATCATTCAGTACTTC,CASSLVATSGIIQYF
NA,TRBD2,TRBJ2-5,TRBV28,TGTGCCAGCGGGGGGACTAGCGGGGGGGTAACCCAGTACTTC,CASGGTSGGVTQYF
NA,TRBD2,TRBJ2-7,TRBV6-5,TGTGCCAGCACAGGGACTAGCGGGGGACACGAGCAGTACTTC,CASTGTSGGHEQYF
NA,NA,TRBJ1-1,TRBV14,TGTGCCAGCAGCCAAGTAGGGGGCACTGAAGCTTTCTTT,CASSQVGGTEAFF
NA,NA,TRBJ1-2,TRBV5-6,TGTGCCAGCAGCCCCGGGGGAGGGGACGGCTACACCTTC,CASSPGGGDGYTF
NA,TRBD1,TRBJ1-1,TRBV6-1,TGTGCCAGCAGGGCCGAGGGGGCCATGAACACTGAAGCTTTCTTT,CASRAEGAMNTEAFF
once,NA,TRBJ2-7,TRBV10-3,TGTGCCATCAGTGGAGGCGCGATGGCTGACTCCTACGAGCAGTACTTC,CAISGGAMADSYEQYF
NA,TRBD2,TRBJ2-3,TRBV11-2,TGTGCCAGCAGCTCACTTCGAGGTAGCGGGACTAGCACAGATACGCAGTATTTT,CASSSLRGSGTSTDTQYF
NA,TRBD2,TRBJ2-7,TRBV28,TGTGCCAGCACCGAGACAGGGGGACTAGCGGGAGTAAACGAGCAGTACTTC,CASTETGGLAGVNEQYF
NA,TRBD1,TRBJ2-5,TRBV7-3,TGTGCCAGCAGCCCACAGGGGGGAGTCCAAGAGACCCAGTACTTC,CASSPQGGVQETQYF
NA,NA,TRBJ1-2,TRBV30,TGTGCCTGGAGTGTAAGTAGCTATGGCTACACCTTC,CAWSVSSYGYTF
NA,NA,TRBJ1-1,TRBV10-3,TGTGCCATCAGTGAGACCCCAAGCCAAGCTTTCTTT,CAISETPSQAFF
NA,TRBD1,TRBJ2-7,TRBV2,TGTGCCAGCAGTGAACCCGCCTACCGGACAGGGTACGAGCAGTACTTC,CASSEPAYRTGYEQYF
NA,NA,TRBJ1-3,TRBV27,TGTGCCAGCAGTCGTGAGAGCTCTGGAAACACCATATATTTT,CASSRESSGNTIYF
NA,NA,TRBJ1-1,TRBV6-5,TGTGCCAGCATCCAGCTTGGGGGGGCGAGGACTGAAGCTTTCTTT,CASIQLGGARTEAFF
NA,NA,TRBJ2-2,TRBV7-2,TGTGCCAGCAGCTTACCCCTGAACACCGGGGAGCTGTTTTTT,CASSLPLNTGELFF
NA,TRBD2,TRBJ2-1,TRBV4-3,TGCGCCAGCTCCCTAGGGAGGGGAGCGGAGCAGTTCTTC,CASSLGRGAEQFF
NA,NA,TRBJ2-1,TRBV7-2,TGTGCCAGCAGCCTCAGCTCCTACAATGAGCAGTTCTTC,CASSLSSYNEQFF